This T cell receptor beta chain appears in the sequencing data of a study of T-cell reconstitution after alpha-beta-depleted transplantation in children. This clonotype was counted many times. Unique molecular identifiers were built into the TCRbeta library. TCRdb reanalysed the PCR reads using MiXCR and keeps one entry per CDR3 protein. The sample records about 22,000 distinct CDR3 sequences, approximately 11% being singletons. V was pared by 6 bases and J by 6 bases, with 11 bases between. The germline CDR1 and CDR2 sequences are SGHAT and FQNNGV. The CDR3 loop spans 12 amino acids. The sequence came from a human donor who donated a stem cell graft to a child with chronic granulomatous disease. The chain is built from TRBV11-2 and TRBJ1-1; D may be TRBD1 (5 bases). The sequences come from PBMCs from the stem cell graft donor, collected from the stem cell graft. DNA for the CDR3: TGTGCCAGCAGAGGGGTAGGGCCTGAAGCTTTCTTT. Translated, it gives CASRGVGPEAFF.